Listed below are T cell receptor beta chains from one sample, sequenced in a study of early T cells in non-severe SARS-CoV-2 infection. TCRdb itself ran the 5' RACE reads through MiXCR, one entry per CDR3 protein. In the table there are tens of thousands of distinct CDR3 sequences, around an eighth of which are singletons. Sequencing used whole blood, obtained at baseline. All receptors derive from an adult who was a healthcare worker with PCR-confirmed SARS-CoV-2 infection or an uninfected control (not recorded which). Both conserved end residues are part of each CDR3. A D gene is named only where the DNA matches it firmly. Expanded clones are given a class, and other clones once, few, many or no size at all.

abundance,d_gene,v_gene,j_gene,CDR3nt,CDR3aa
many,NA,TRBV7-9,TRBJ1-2,TGTGCCAGCAGCTTAGGGTCCGAGTATGGCTACACCTTC,CASSLGSEYGYTF
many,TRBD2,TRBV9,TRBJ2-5,TGTGCCAGCAGCGTAGGTGGGACTAGCGCAGAGACCCAGTACTTC,CASSVGGTSAETQYF
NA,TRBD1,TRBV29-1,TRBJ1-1,TGCAGCCTTTCGGCGACAGGGTTGAACACTGAAGCTTTCTTT,CSLSATGLNTEAFF
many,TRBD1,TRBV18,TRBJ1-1,TGTGCCAGCTCACCGTCTTTACAGGGGAATACTGAAGCTTTCTTT,CASSPSLQGNTEAFF
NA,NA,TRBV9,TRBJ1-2,TGTGCCAGCAGCGTAGGGGTCGGGAACTATGGCTACACCTTC,CASSVGVGNYGYTF
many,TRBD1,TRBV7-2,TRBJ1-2,TGTGCCAGCAGCTTAAAAACAGGGGGTTTTGTAGGAGGCTACACCTTC,CASSLKTGGFVGGYTF
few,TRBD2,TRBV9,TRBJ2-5,TGTGCCAGCAGCCCCCCATGGGCTAGCGGGAGCATGGAGACCCAGTACTTC,CASSPPWASGSMETQYF
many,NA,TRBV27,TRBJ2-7,TGTGCCAGCAGTTTTGGAGGAAGCTACGAGCAGTACTTC,CASSFGGSYEQYF
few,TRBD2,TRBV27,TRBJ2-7,TGTGCCAGCAGTTTCGTAGCGGGAGCCACCTACGAGCAGTACTTC,CASSFVAGATYEQYF
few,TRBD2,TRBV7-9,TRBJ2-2,TGTGCCAGCAGCGTGATTCTAGCGGGAGGGTACACCGGGGAGCTGTTTTTT,CASSVILAGGYTGELFF
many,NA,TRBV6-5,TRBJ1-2,TGTGCCAGCAGTAGCACAGGGCGCTACACCTTC,CASSSTGRYTF
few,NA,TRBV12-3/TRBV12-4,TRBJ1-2,TGTGCCAGCAGTTTACTGCCGAGAGGCTATGGCTACACCTTC,CASSLLPRGYGYTF
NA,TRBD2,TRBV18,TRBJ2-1,TGTGCCAGCTCACCTGGGATAGCGGGTGACAATGAGCAGTTCTTC,CASSPGIAGDNEQFF
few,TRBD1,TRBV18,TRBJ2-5,TGTGCCAGCTCACGGGACAGGGGCACGGAGACCCAGTACTTC,CASSRDRGTETQYF
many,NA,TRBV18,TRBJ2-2,TGTGCCAGCTCTGAGGGGGAGAACACCGGGGAGCTGTTTTTT,CASSEGENTGELFF
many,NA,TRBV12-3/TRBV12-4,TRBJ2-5,TGTGCCAGCAGTCGGGACTTACAAGAGACCCAGTACTTC,CASSRDLQETQYF
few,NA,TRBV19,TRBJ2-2,TGTGCCAGCCGGGCACCGAACACCGGGGAGCTGTTTTTT,CASRAPNTGELFF
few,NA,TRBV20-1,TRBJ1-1,TGCAGTGCTGATTTACTCAGGGTTCGCACTGAAGCTTTCTTT,CSADLLRVRTEAFF
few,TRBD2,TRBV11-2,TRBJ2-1,TGTGCCAGCAGCTCCCTGCGTAGCGGGCCTTCCTACAATGAGCAGTTCTTC,CASSSLRSGPSYNEQFF
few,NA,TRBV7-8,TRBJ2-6,TGTGCCAGCAGCTTAGGAAGGGGGTCCGGGGCCAACGTCCTGACTTTC,CASSLGRGSGANVLTF
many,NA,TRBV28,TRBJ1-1,TGTGCCACCACACAGGGAACTGAAGCTTTCTTT,CATTQGTEAFF
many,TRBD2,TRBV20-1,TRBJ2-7,TGCAGTGCTAGGGTGGGAGGGGCCTACGAGCAGTACTTC,CSARVGGAYEQYF
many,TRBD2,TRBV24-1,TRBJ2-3,TGTGCCACCAGTGATCCTAGACTAGCGGGAACAGATACGCAGTATTTT,CATSDPRLAGTDTQYF
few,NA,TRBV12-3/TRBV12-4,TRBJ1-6,TGTGCCAGCAGTCGACAGGTGGTGAATTCACCCCTCCACTTT,CASSRQVVNSPLHF
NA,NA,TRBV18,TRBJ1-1,TGTGCCAGCTCACCACCGAACCGGGCCGAAGCCACTGAAGCTTTCTTT,CASSPPNRAEATEAFF
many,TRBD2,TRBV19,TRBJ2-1,TGTGCCAGTAGTCTCACTAGCGGGAGCCATCCGTTAAATGAGCAGTTCTTC,CASSLTSGSHPLNEQFF
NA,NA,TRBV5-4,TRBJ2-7,TGTGCCAGCAGCCCCCACAGCCACGAGCAGTACTTC,CASSPHSHEQYF
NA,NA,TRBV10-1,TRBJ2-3,TGCGCCAGCCGGTTAGGTGACAGGCTCCCAGATACGCAGTATTTT,CASRLGDRLPDTQYF
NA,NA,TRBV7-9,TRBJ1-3,TGTGCCAGCAGCCTAGCAGGGGACTCTGGAAACACCATATATTTT,CASSLAGDSGNTIYF
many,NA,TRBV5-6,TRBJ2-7,TGTGCCAGCAGTTTACAGGGAAGGGGCGAGCAGTACTTC,CASSLQGRGEQYF
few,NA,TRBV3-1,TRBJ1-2,TGTGCCAGCAGCCAACAGCGGGGACTCTACACCTTC,CASSQQRGLYTF
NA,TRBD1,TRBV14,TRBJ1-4,TGTGCCAGCAGCCAAACAGGGGAAGGGGAAAAACTGTTTTTT,CASSQTGEGEKLFF
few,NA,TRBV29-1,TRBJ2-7,TGCAGCGTTGCAAGTAGGAGCTCCTACGAGCAGTACTTC,CSVASRSSYEQYF
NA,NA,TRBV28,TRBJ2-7,TGTGCCAGCAGTCGGAGTCTCTACGAGCAGTACTTC,CASSRSLYEQYF
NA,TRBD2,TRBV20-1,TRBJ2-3,TGCAGTGCCCACATAGCGGGATTCAGCACAGATACGCAGTATTTT,CSAHIAGFSTDTQYF
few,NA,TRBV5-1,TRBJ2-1,TGCGCCAGCAGCTTGCCCAAGGCCGAATACAATGAGCAGTTCTTC,CASSLPKAEYNEQFF
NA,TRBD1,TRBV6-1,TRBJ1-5,TGTGCCAGCAGTGGCCCGGGACAGAATCAGCCCCAGCATTTT,CASSGPGQNQPQHF
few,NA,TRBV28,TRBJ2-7,TGTGCCAGCAGTTTGCAGGGATCCTACGAGCAGTACTTC,CASSLQGSYEQYF
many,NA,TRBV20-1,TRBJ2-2,TGCAGTGCTCAGGACACCCAGAACACCGGGGAGCTGTTTTTT,CSAQDTQNTGELFF
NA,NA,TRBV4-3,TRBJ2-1,TGCGCCAGCAGCCCGGACTTTTCTGGAAACAATGAGCAGTTCTTC,CASSPDFSGNNEQFF
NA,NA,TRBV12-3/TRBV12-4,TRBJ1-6,TGTGCCAGCAGTTTAGGGTCAACGAAGCTTCAGTCAGCCCTCCACTTT,CASSLGSTKLQSALHF
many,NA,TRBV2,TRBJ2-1,TGTGCCAGCGTACTGATAAACAATGAGCAGTTCTTC,CASVLINNEQFF
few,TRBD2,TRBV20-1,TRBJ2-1,TGCAGTGCTAGAGAGGGACTAGCGGGAACGAGACGGTTCTTC,CSAREGLAGTRRFF
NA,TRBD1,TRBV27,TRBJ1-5,TGTGCCAGCAGTCAACAGGGGGACAATCAGCCCCAGCATTTT,CASSQQGDNQPQHF
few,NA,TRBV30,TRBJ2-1,TGTGCCTGGAGTCCCCGACAGCCGAATGAGCAGTTCTTC,CAWSPRQPNEQFF
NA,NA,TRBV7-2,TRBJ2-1,TGTGCCAGCAGCTTCCTCAGCTTAGGGGGATACAATGAGCAGTTCTTC,CASSFLSLGGYNEQFF
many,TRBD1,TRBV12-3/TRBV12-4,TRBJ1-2,TGTGCCAGCAGTTTTGGGGACAGGGTATCTGGCTACACCTTC,CASSFGDRVSGYTF
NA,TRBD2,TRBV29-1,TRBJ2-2,TGCAGCGCTGAAAAAGCTAGCGGAGCACCCACCGGGGAGCTGTTTTTT,CSAEKASGAPTGELFF
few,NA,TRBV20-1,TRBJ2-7,TGCAGTGCAAGGACAGACAACTCCTACGAGCAGTACTTC,CSARTDNSYEQYF
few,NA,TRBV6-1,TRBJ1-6,TGTGCCAGCAGTGATAGTAGCTCCTATAATTCACCCCTCCACTTT,CASSDSSSYNSPLHF
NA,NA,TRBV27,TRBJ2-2,TGTGCCAGCAGTTTATCAAGTAACTTGAACACCGGGGAGCTGTTTTTT,CASSLSSNLNTGELFF
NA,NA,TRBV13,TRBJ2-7,TGTGCCAGCAGCTTAGCGGGAGCTTCCTACGAGCAGTACTTC,CASSLAGASYEQYF
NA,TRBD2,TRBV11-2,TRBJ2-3,TGTGCCAGCAGCTTAGCTCCGGGACTAGCGACTAGCACAGATACGCAGTATTTT,CASSLAPGLATSTDTQYF
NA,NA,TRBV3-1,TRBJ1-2,TGTGCCAGCAGCCAGTGGAACTATGGCTACACCTTC,CASSQWNYGYTF
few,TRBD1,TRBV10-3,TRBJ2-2,TGTGCCATCAGGGATCCGGGACAGCGTCAGAGTAACACCGGGGAGCTGTTTTTT,CAIRDPGQRQSNTGELFF
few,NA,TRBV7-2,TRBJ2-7,TGTGCCAGCAGCGGTTCGGGGCCCTCCGAGCAGTACTTC,CASSGSGPSEQYF
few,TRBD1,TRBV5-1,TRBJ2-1,TGCGCCAGCAGCTTGGGGGGACAGTTCAATGAGCAGTTCTTC,CASSLGGQFNEQFF
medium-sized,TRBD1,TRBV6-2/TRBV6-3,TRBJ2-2,TGTGCCAGCAGTTCGGGGACAGGGGACACCGGGGAGCTGTTTTTT,CASSSGTGDTGELFF
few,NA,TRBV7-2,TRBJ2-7,TGTGCCAGCAGCTTAACCTCAGGGCCGACCTACGAGCAGTACTTC,CASSLTSGPTYEQYF